These T cell receptor beta chains were read from a single sample in a study of identical twins. From the 5' RACE reads, TCRdb called clonotypes with MiXCR, one entry per CDR3 protein. The table lists some 96,000 distinct CDR3 sequences, about 6.1% of them singletons. The material sequenced was memory T cells sorted from blood. The receptors were sampled from a woman aged 45 to 65 in good health. Both conserved end residues are part of each CDR3. The D gene is left open where the match is weak. Rows may omit the clone size; those that give it use once, few, many or a size class.

d_call,v_call,clone_size,j_call,cdr3_nt,cdr3_aa
TRBD1,TRBV12-3/TRBV12-4,many,TRBJ1-2,TGTGCCAGCAGCCCCAGGGGGCGTTGGGGCTACACCTTC,CASSPRGRWGYTF
TRBD2,TRBV20-1,few,TRBJ2-3,TGCAGTGCCGGCCCCCCATCGCCGGGACTAGCTGGCACAGATACGCAGTATTTT,CSAGPPSPGLAGTDTQYF
TRBD2,TRBV20-1,many,TRBJ2-3,TGCAGTGCTAGAAGGCTAGCGGGAGGGCCCCCAGATACGCAGTATTTT,CSARRLAGGPPDTQYF
.,TRBV7-2,many,TRBJ1-4,TGTGCCAGCAAGGGGGGGAGTAATGAAAAACTGTTTTTT,CASKGGSNEKLFF
TRBD1,TRBV20-1,.,TRBJ1-1,TGCAGTGCTTGGGACAGCAAATTGAACACTGAAGCTTTCTTT,CSAWDSKLNTEAFF
TRBD1,TRBV13,.,TRBJ2-7,TGTGCCAGCAGCCCGGGACAGGGATCGACGCAGTACTTC,CASSPGQGSTQYF
.,TRBV6-6,many,TRBJ1-1,TGTGCCAGCAGTTACTCGAAGGGGCCGAACACTGAAGCTTTCTTT,CASSYSKGPNTEAFF
TRBD2,TRBV6-6,.,TRBJ2-7,TGTGCCAGCAGAAGCGGGAGATCTACCTACGAGCAGTACTTC,CASRSGRSTYEQYF
.,TRBV18,.,TRBJ2-3,TGTGCCAGCTCACCGAGTGAATATACGCAGTATTTT,CASSPSEYTQYF
TRBD1,TRBV19,few,TRBJ2-5,TGTGCCAGTGGGGACAGGATCTTCCAAGAGACCCAGTACTTC,CASGDRIFQETQYF
.,TRBV20-1,many,TRBJ2-3,TGCAGTGTCGGAGAGGATACGCAGTATTTT,CSVGEDTQYF